This T cell receptor beta chain stems from a study of brain T cells in children with intractable seizures. Repertoires were generated with immunoSEQ multiplex PCR, while TCRdb's copy carries only in-frame clones and drops some. Of about 350,000 clones listed, about 94% are singletons. The time point denotes: blood from clinic visit 5 months post-surgery; TSC patient then seizure free. Only cases whose brain tissue showed the highest T cell transcript signatures were sequenced. This specimen was peripheral blood, taken approximately 5 months after surgery. The source is a boy younger than two with tuberous sclerosis and intractable seizures.

The CDR3 DNA is TGTGCCAGCAGTTGGGCCGGAAGTGCTCGACCCTACGAGCAGTACTTC. Translation gives CASSWAGSARPYEQYF. The V and J genes are TRBV28 and TRBJ2-7; D ambiguous. The CDR3 runs 16 residues. Per the germline V gene, CDR1 is MDHEN and CDR2 is SYDVKM. The ends were cut back, 4 bases at V and 2 bases at J, with 18 bases in the middle.